The rows below give T cell receptor beta chains drawn from one sample of a study of shared clonotypes between healthy human individuals. Repertoires were generated with immunoSEQ multiplex PCR, while TCRdb's copy carries only in-frame clones and drops some. This table holds 2.5 million or so clones, around nine tenths found once. Sequencing input: naive CD4+ T cells sorted from blood. These receptors all stem from a man younger than 35 in good health. CDR3s include the opening cysteine and the closing phenylalanine or tryptophan. The order of the fields is CDR3 protein, CDR3 DNA, V gene, clone size, J gene, D gene. The D gene is left open where the match is weak. Size tells how often a clone was seen (once, few, many) or the class of an expanded clone, and some rows leave it out.

cdr3_aa: CASSGRTGRNEKLFF
cdr3_nt: TGTGCCAGCAGCGGTCGGACAGGGCGTAATGAAAAACTGTTTTTT
v_call: TRBV5-6
clone_size: .
j_call: TRBJ1-4
d_call: TRBD1

cdr3_aa: CASSTSGPPGFF
cdr3_nt: TGTGCCAGTAGTACCAGCGGACCACCGGGGTTCTTC
v_call: TRBV19
clone_size: .
j_call: TRBJ2-1
d_call: .

cdr3_aa: CASSLPGQKETQYF
cdr3_nt: TGCGCCAGCAGCCTGCCGGGACAAAAAGAGACCCAGTACTTC
v_call: TRBV5-1
clone_size: .
j_call: TRBJ2-5
d_call: .

cdr3_aa: CASTTGLRSYTQYF
cdr3_nt: TGTGCCAGCACGACGGGACTGAGGAGTTATACGCAGTATTTT
v_call: TRBV2
clone_size: .
j_call: TRBJ2-3
d_call: .

cdr3_aa: CASSFQLQGGKETQYF
cdr3_nt: TGTGCCAGCAGCTTTCAGCTGCAGGGGGGGAAAGAGACCCAGTACTTC
v_call: TRBV7-9
clone_size: .
j_call: TRBJ2-5
d_call: .

cdr3_aa: CASSRTGDNYGYTF
cdr3_nt: TGTGCCAGCAGTCGGACAGGGGATAACTATGGCTACACCTTC
v_call: TRBV9
clone_size: few
j_call: TRBJ1-2
d_call: TRBD1

cdr3_aa: CASSLDASPNYGYTF
cdr3_nt: TGTGCCAGCAGCTTGGACGCCAGTCCTAACTATGGCTACACCTTC
v_call: TRBV5-4
clone_size: .
j_call: TRBJ1-2
d_call: .

cdr3_aa: CASSPVGQGAYGYTF
cdr3_nt: TGTGCCAGCAGCCCGGTCGGACAGGGTGCCTATGGCTACACCTTC
v_call: TRBV28
clone_size: .
j_call: TRBJ1-2
d_call: TRBD1

cdr3_aa: CASSQDRDYPSSYNEQFF
cdr3_nt: TGCGCCAGCAGCCAAGATAGGGACTACCCGAGCTCCTACAATGAGCAGTTCTTC
v_call: TRBV4-3
clone_size: .
j_call: TRBJ2-1
d_call: TRBD2

cdr3_aa: CASSLDGTGSYEQYF
cdr3_nt: TGTGCCAGCAGCTTAGATGGGACAGGGTCCTACGAGCAGTACTTC
v_call: TRBV11-2
clone_size: .
j_call: TRBJ2-7
d_call: TRBD1

cdr3_aa: CASSGAGLGETQYF
cdr3_nt: TGTGCCAGCAGTGGAGCGGGTCTAGGAGAGACCCAGTACTTC
v_call: TRBV2
clone_size: .
j_call: TRBJ2-5
d_call: .

cdr3_aa: CASSLALNYEQYF
cdr3_nt: TGTGCCAGCAGCTTGGCACTTAACTACGAGCAGTACTTC
v_call: TRBV5-4
clone_size: once
j_call: TRBJ2-7
d_call: .

cdr3_aa: CASSKNTGNSPLHF
cdr3_nt: TGTGCCAGCAGTAAAAACACAGGGAACTCACCCCTCCACTTT
v_call: TRBV27
clone_size: .
j_call: TRBJ1-6
d_call: .

cdr3_aa: CASSRQLLEPQHF
cdr3_nt: TGTGCCAGTAGTAGACAACTTTTGGAGCCCCAGCATTTT
v_call: TRBV19
clone_size: .
j_call: TRBJ1-5
d_call: .

cdr3_aa: CASTISAVGLNNGYTF
cdr3_nt: TGTGCCAGCACTATTTCGGCGGTAGGACTAAACAATGGCTACACCTTC
v_call: TRBV28
clone_size: once
j_call: TRBJ1-2
d_call: .

cdr3_aa: CASSLDQGNTGELFF
cdr3_nt: TGCGCCAGCAGCTTGGACCAGGGGAACACCGGGGAGCTGTTTTTT
v_call: TRBV5-1
clone_size: .
j_call: TRBJ2-2
d_call: .

cdr3_aa: CASSVTGGLVGYTF
cdr3_nt: TGTGCCAGTAGTGTGACAGGGGGCCTTGTGGGCTACACCTTC
v_call: TRBV19
clone_size: few
j_call: TRBJ1-2
d_call: TRBD1

cdr3_aa: CASSLVNGWETQYF
cdr3_nt: TGTGCCAGCAGCTTGGTTAATGGGTGGGAGACCCAGTACTTC
v_call: TRBV5-5
clone_size: .
j_call: TRBJ2-5
d_call: .

cdr3_aa: CASSLGLAGSPDTQYF
cdr3_nt: TGTGCCAGCAGCTTAGGACTAGCGGGATCCCCAGATACGCAGTATTTT
v_call: TRBV5-6
clone_size: .
j_call: TRBJ2-3
d_call: TRBD2

cdr3_aa: CASSLVGSGDNEQFF
cdr3_nt: TGCGCCAGCAGCTTGGTGGGGTCTGGGGACAATGAGCAGTTCTTC
v_call: TRBV5-1
clone_size: .
j_call: TRBJ2-1
d_call: .

cdr3_aa: CASSVDGKSSYEQYF
cdr3_nt: TGTGCCAGCAGCGTAGACGGGAAAAGCTCCTACGAGCAGTACTTC
v_call: TRBV9
clone_size: .
j_call: TRBJ2-7
d_call: .

cdr3_aa: CASRETGGYGYTF
cdr3_nt: TGTGCCAGCAGGGAAACAGGGGGATATGGCTACACCTTC
v_call: TRBV6-6
clone_size: .
j_call: TRBJ1-2
d_call: TRBD1

cdr3_aa: CASSAPTSLHNEQFF
cdr3_nt: TGTGCCAGCAGCGCCCCGACTAGCCTCCACAATGAGCAGTTCTTC
v_call: TRBV9
clone_size: once
j_call: TRBJ2-1
d_call: TRBD2

cdr3_aa: CASSLDHTQYF
cdr3_nt: TGCGCCAGCAGCTTGGACCATACGCAGTATTTT
v_call: TRBV5-1
clone_size: .
j_call: TRBJ2-3
d_call: .

cdr3_aa: CAISLGGRAGELFF
cdr3_nt: TGTGCCATCAGTTTAGGGGGGCGAGCCGGGGAGCTGTTTTTT
v_call: TRBV10-3
clone_size: .
j_call: TRBJ2-2
d_call: .

cdr3_aa: CASSPGQGYNEQYF
cdr3_nt: TGCGCCAGCAGCCCTGGACAGGGGTACAACGAGCAGTACTTC
v_call: TRBV5-1
clone_size: .
j_call: TRBJ2-7
d_call: TRBD1

cdr3_aa: CASSETYPNTEAFF
cdr3_nt: TGTGCCAGCAGTGAAACGTACCCGAACACTGAAGCTTTCTTT
v_call: TRBV6-1
clone_size: once
j_call: TRBJ1-1
d_call: .

cdr3_aa: CASSQNGGYGYTF
cdr3_nt: TGTGCCAGCAGCCAGAACGGGGGCTATGGCTACACCTTC
v_call: TRBV7-2
clone_size: once
j_call: TRBJ1-2
d_call: .

cdr3_aa: CASRPGTGAAGELFF
cdr3_nt: TGTGCCAGCAGGCCCGGGACAGGGGCGGCCGGGGAGCTGTTTTTT
v_call: TRBV6-1
clone_size: .
j_call: TRBJ2-2
d_call: TRBD1

cdr3_aa: CASSLGTLTDTQYF
cdr3_nt: TGTGCCAGCAGCTTGGGGACACTCACAGATACGCAGTATTTT
v_call: TRBV11-3
clone_size: .
j_call: TRBJ2-3
d_call: .

cdr3_aa: CASSPAGTVSYEQYF
cdr3_nt: TGCGCCAGCAGCCCTGCCGGGACGGTCTCCTACGAGCAGTACTTC
v_call: TRBV5-1
clone_size: .
j_call: TRBJ2-7
d_call: .

cdr3_aa: CASSPQTSGRYNEQFF
cdr3_nt: TGTGCCAGCAGCCCCCAAACTAGCGGGCGGTACAATGAGCAGTTCTTC
v_call: TRBV5-6
clone_size: .
j_call: TRBJ2-1
d_call: TRBD2